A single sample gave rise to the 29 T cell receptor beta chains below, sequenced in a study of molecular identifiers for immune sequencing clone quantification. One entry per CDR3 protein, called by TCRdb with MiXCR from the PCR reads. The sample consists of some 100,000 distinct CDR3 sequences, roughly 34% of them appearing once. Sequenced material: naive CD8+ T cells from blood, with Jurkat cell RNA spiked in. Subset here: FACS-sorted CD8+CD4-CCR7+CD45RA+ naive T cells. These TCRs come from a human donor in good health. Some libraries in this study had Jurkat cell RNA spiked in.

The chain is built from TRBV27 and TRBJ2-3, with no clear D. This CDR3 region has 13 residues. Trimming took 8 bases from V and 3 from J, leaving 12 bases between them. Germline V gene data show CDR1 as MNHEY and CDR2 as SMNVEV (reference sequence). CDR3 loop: CASRSLGTDTQYF. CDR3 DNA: TGTGCCAGCCGGTCCCTGGGGACAGATACGCAGTATTTT.

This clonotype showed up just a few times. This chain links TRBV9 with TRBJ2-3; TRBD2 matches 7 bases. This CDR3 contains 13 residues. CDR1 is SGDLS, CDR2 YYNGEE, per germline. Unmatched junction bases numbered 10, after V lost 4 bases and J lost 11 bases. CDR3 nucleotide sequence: TGTGCCAGCAGCCCCGGTAGCGGGCTTGGGCAGTATTTT. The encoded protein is CASSPGSGLGQYF.

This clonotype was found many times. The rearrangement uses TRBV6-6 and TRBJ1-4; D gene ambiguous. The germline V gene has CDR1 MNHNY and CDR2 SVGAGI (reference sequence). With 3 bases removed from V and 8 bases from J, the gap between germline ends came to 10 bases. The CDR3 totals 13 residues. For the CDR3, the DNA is TGTGCCAGCAGTTATTTGGGTCGGGAAAAACTGTTTTTT. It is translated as CASSYLGREKLFF.

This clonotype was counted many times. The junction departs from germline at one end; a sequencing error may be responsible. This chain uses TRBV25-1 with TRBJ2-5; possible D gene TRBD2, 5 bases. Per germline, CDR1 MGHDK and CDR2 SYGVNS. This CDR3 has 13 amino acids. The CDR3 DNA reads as TGTGCCAGCAGCCCACCATGGGGAGAGGCCCAGTACTTC. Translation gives CASSPPWGEAQYF.

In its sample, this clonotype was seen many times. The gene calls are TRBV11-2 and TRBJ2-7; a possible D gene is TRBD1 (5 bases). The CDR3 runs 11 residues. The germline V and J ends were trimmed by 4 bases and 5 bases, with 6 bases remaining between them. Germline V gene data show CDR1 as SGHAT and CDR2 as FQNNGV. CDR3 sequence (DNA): TGTGCCAGCAGCTGGGGCCACGAGCAGTACTTC. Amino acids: CASSWGHEQYF.

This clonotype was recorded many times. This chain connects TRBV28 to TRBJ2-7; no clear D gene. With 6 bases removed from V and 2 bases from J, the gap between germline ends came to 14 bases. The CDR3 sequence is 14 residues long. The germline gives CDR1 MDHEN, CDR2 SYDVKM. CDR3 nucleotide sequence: TGTGCCAGCAGCTACGACTCCCTCACCTACGAGCAGTACTTC. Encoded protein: CASSYDSLTYEQYF.

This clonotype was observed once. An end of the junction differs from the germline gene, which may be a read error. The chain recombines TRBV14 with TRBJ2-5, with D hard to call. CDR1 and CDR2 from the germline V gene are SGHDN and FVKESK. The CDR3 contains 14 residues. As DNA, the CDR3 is TGTGCCAGCAGCCAAGACACAGCCCAAGAGACCCAGTGCTTC. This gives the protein CASSQDTAQETQCF.

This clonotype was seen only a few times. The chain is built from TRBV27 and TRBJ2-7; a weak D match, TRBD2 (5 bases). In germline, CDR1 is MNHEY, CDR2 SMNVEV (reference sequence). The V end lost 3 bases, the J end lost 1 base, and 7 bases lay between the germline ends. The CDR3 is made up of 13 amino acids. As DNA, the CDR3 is TGTGCCAGCAGTTTTCCGGGGTCCTACGAGCAGTACTTC. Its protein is CASSFPGSYEQYF.

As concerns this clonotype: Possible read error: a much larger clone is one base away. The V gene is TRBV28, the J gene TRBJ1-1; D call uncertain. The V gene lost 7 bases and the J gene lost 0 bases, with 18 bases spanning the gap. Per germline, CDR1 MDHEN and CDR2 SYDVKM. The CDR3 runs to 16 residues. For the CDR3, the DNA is TGTGCCAGCACCCCCCCGGGAAAAACAGTGAACACTGAAGCTTTCTTT. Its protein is CASTPPGKTVNTEAFF.

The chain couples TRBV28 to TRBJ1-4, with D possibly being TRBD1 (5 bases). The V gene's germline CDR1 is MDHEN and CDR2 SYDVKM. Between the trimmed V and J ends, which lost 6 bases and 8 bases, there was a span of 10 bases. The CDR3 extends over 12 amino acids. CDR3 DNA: TGTGCCAGCAGCCCTGACAGCGAAAAACTGTTTTTT. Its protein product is CASSPDSEKLFF.

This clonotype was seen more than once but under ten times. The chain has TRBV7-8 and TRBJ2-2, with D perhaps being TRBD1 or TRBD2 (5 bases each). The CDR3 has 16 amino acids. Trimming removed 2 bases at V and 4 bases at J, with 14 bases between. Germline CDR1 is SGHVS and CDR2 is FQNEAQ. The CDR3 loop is CASSLFGDEITGELFF. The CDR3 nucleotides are TGTGCCAGCAGCTTATTCGGGGACGAAATCACCGGGGAGCTGTTTTTT.

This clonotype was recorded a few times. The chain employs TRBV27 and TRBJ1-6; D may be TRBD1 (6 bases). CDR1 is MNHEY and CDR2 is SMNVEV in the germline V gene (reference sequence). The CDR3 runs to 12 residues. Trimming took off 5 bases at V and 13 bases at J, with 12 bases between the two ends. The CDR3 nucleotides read TGTGCCAGCAGTCTAGGGGGTTTGCCCCTCCACTTT. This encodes CASSLGGLPLHF.

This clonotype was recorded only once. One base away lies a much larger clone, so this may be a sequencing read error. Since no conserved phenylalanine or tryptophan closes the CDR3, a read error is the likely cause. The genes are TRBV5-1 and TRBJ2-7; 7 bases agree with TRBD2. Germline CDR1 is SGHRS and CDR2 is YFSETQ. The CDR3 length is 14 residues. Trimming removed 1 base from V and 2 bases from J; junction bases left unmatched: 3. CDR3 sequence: CASSLWGGTYEQYS. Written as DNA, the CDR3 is TGCGCCAGCAGCTTGTGGGGGGGTACCTACGAGCAGTACTCC.

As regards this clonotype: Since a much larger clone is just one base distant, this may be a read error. The CDR3 reads CASGDWMGTEAFF. CDR3 DNA: TGTGCCAGCGGTGATTGGATGGGCACTGAAGCTTTCTTT. The chain links TRBV12-3 or TRBV12-4 to TRBJ1-1; the D is unclear. The CDR3 is 13 residues long. Trimming removed 8 bases from V and 4 bases from J, with 14 bases in between.

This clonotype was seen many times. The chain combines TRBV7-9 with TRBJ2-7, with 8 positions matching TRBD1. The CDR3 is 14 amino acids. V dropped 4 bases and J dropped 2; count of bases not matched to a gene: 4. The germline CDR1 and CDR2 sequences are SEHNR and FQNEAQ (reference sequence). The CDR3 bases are TGTGCCAGCAGCTCACGACAGGGGCCCTACGAGCAGTACTTC. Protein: CASSSRQGPYEQYF.

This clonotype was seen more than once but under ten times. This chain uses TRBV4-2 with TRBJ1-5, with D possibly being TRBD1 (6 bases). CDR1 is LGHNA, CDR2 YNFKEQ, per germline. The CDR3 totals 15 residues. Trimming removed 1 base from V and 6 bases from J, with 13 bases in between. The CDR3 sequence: CASSQVTEGGQPQHF. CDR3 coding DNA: TGTGCCAGCAGCCAAGTCACCGAGGGGGGTCAGCCCCAGCATTTT.

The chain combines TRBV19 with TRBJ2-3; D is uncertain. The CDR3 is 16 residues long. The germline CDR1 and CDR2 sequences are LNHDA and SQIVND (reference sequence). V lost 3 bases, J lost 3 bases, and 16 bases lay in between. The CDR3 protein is CASSMGFLFGTDTQYF. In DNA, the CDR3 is TGTGCCAGTAGTATGGGGTTCCTATTCGGAACAGATACGCAGTATTTT.

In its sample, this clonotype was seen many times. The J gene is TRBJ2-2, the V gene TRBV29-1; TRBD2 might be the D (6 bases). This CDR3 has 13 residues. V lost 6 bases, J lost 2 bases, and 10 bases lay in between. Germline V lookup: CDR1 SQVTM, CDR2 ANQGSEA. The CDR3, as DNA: TGCAGCGTGCGGGACGGCAACACCGGGGAGCTGTTTTTT. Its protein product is CSVRDGNTGELFF.

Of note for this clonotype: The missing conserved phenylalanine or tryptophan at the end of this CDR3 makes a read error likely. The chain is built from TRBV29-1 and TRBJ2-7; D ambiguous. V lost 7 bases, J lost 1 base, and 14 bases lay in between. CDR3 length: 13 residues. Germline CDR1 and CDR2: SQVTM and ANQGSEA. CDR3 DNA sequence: TGCAGCGCCGTGACTGGTTGGTCCTACGAGCAGTACATC. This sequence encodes CSAVTGWSYEQYI.

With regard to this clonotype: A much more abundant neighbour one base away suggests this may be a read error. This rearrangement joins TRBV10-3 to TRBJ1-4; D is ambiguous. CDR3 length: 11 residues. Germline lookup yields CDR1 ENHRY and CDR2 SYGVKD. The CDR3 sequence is CAISQNENLFF. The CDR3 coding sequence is TGTGCCATCAGCCAAAATGAAAATCTGTTTTTT.

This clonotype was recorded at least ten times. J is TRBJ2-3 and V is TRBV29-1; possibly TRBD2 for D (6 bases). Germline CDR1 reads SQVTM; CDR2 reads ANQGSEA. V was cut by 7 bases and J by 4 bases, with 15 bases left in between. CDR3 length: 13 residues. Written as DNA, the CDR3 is TGCAGCGCGCTTTTGGGGGAGGCAGATACGCAGTATTTT. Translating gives CSALLGEADTQYF.

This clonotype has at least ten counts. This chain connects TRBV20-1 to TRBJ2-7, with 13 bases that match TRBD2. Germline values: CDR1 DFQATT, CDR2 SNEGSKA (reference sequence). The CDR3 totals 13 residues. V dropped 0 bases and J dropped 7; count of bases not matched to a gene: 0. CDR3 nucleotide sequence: TGCAGTGCTAGAGAGGGACTAGCGGGAGAGCAGTACTTC. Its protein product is CSAREGLAGEQYF.

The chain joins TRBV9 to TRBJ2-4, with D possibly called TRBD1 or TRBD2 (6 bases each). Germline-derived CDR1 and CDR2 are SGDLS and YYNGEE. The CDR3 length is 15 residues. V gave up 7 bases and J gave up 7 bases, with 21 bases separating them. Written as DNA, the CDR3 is TGTGCCAGCTCCAATACCGGGGGCGCGTCGAACATTCAGTACTTC. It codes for CASSNTGGASNIQYF.

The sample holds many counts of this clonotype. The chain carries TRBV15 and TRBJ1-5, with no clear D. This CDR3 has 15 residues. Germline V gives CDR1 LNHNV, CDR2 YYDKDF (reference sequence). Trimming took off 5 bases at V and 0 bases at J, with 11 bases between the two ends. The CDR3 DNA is TGTGCCACCAGCTCTGCGGTCTATAGCAATCAGCCCCAGCATTTT. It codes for CATSSAVYSNQPQHF. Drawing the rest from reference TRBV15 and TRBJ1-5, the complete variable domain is DAMVIQNPRYQVTQFGKPVTLSCSQTLNHNVMYWYQQKSSQAPKLLFHYYDKDFNNEADTPDNFQSRRPNTSFCFLDIRSPGLGDTAMYLCATSSAVYSNQPQHFGDGTRLSIL.

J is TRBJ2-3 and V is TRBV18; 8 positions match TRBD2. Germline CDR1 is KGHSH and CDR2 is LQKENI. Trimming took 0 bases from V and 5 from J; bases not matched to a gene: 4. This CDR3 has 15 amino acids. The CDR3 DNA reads TGTGCCAGCTCACCACCGAGCGGGAGAAGAGATACGCAGTATTTT. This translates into CASSPPSGRRDTQYF.

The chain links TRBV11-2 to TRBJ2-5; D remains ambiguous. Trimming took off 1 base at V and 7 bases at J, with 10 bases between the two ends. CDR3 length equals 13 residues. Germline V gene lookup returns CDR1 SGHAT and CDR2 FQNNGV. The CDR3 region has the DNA TGTGCCAGCAGCTTAGTTGACATCGGGACCCAGTACTTC. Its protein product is CASSLVDIGTQYF.

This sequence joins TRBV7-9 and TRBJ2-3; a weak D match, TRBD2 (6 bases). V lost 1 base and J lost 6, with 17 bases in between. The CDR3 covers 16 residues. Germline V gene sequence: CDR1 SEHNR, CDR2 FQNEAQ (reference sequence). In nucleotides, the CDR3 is TGTGCCAGCAGCTTAGGACTAGTGATCCGAACTGATACGCAGTATTTT. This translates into CASSLGLVIRTDTQYF.

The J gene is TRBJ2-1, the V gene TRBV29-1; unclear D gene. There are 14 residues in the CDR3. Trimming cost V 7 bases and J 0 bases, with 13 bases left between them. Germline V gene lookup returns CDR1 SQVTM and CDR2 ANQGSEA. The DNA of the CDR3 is TGCAGCGATACTGAGGTTGGCTCCTACAATGAGCAGTTCTTC. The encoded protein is CSDTEVGSYNEQFF.

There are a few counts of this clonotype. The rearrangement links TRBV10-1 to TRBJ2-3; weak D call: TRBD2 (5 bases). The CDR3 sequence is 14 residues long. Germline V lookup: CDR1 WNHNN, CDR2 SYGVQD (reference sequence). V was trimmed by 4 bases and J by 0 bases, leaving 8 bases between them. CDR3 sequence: CASSVASSTDTQYF. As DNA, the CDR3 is TGCGCCAGCAGTGTTGCTAGCAGCACAGATACGCAGTATTTT.